The 2 T cell receptor beta chains below all came from one sample that was sequenced in a study of blood T cell repertoires in COVID-19. Sequenced by immunoSEQ multiplex PCR; TCRdb stores in-frame clones only, minus some. Of nearly 65,000 clones in the sample, approximately 79% are singletons; the top ten hold about 12%. The specimen was peripheral blood. These receptors came from a human donor in a cohort sampled during active COVID-19.

The J gene is TRBJ1-5, the V gene TRBV7-9; 9 nucleotides agree with TRBD1. This CDR3 is built from 14 residues. Losses at the gene ends were 3 bases for V and 7 bases for J; bases not matched to a gene: 4. Germline V CDR1 and CDR2: SEHNR, FQNEAQ (reference sequence). CDR3 sequence reads: CASSFPGQGQPQHF. The CDR3 DNA is TGTGCCAGCAGCTTTCCGGGACAGGGACAGCCCCAGCATTTT. Combining the CDR3 with reference TRBV7-9 and TRBJ1-5 gives the whole variable domain DTGVSQNPRHKITKRGQNVTFRCDPISEHNRLYWYRQTLGQGPEFLTYFQNEAQLEKSRLLSDRFSAERPKGSFSTLEIQRTEQGDSAMYLCASSFPGQGQPQHFGDGTRLSIL.

The chain combines TRBV5-1 with TRBJ2-7; 10 nucleotides line up with TRBD1. V gave up 2 bases and J gave up 4 bases; unmatched junction bases: 3. CDR3 length: 14 amino acids. The V gene's germline CDR1 is SGHRS and CDR2 YFSETQ. Written as DNA, the CDR3 is TGCGCCAGCAGCTTAGGGACAGGGGTGTACGAGCAGTACTTC. It is translated as CASSLGTGVYEQYF.